Sequencing of this TCR beta chain was carried out in a study of OX40 agonist ivuxolimab in advanced cancers. Study background: The patients received agonistic anti-OX40 (CD134) antibody ivuxolimab. The diagnoses of dose-escalation patients were hepatocellular carcinoma, melanoma, renal cell or head and neck cancer. Study-level findings and limits: By week 6 at 0.1 to 3.0 mg/kg, blood CD4+ and CD8+ T cells had expanded clonally.

Notes on this clone: Its antigen is currently unknown.

Sequencing was performed with immunoSEQ multiplex PCR; in TCRdb, only in-frame clones are kept and a portion is missing. This table has some 31,000 clones, 80% to 95% appearing once. Sampled blood was obtained at baseline, cycle 4 day 1, and cycle 7 day 1. This specimen consisted of CD4+ or CD8+ T cells sorted from blood, obtained in a trial of the OX40 agonist ivuxolimab. This clonotype was sampled from an adult with an advanced solid tumor such as melanoma, head and neck, liver or kidney cancer.

The CDR3 protein is CASSFSGTSRDEQFF. CDR3 in DNA: TGTGCCAGCAGCTTTTCCGGGACTAGTAGGGATGAGCAGTTCTTC. The chain joins TRBV7-9 to TRBJ2-1, with TRBD2 matching 8 bases. Germline V gene lookup returns CDR1 SEHNR and CDR2 FQNEAQ (reference sequence). This CDR3 is 15 amino acids long. With 3 bases clipped from V and 8 bases from J, the junction kept 9 bases outside the gene matches.